The 3 T cell receptor beta chains reported below all come from one sample, sequenced in a study of PD-L1 blockade in urothelial cancer. Assay: immunoSEQ multiplex PCR; the TCRdb copy retains only in-frame clones and omits some. This sample yields roughly 40,000 clones, of which about four fifths are seen a single time; roughly 2.6% belongs to the top ten. The material sequenced was PBMCs, taken around atezolizumab (anti-PD-L1) treatment. These receptors were collected from a man aged 70-80 years with urothelial cancer.

This chain links TRBV19 with TRBJ2-3, with TRBD2 as a possible D gene (5 bases). The V gene's germline CDR1 is LNHDA and CDR2 SQIVND (reference sequence). The V and J ends lost 5 bases and 2 bases respectively, with 11 bases between them. The CDR3 extends over 14 amino acids. The CDR3 reads CASSSRVDTDTQYF. The CDR3 nucleotides are TGTGCCAGTAGTTCGCGGGTCGACACAGATACGCAGTATTTT. The variable domain in full, completed from reference TRBV19 and TRBJ2-3, reads DGGITQSPKYLFRKEGQNVTLSCEQNLNHDAMYWYRQDPGQGLRLIYYSQIVNDFQKGDIAEGYSVSREKKESFPLTVTSAQKNPTAFYLCASSSRVDTDTQYFGPGTRLTVL.

The V and J genes are TRBV2 and TRBJ2-7; D uncertain. CDR3 length: 14 amino acids. The germline V gene has CDR1 SNHLY and CDR2 FYNNEI. Trimming took off 3 bases at V and 2 bases at J, with 11 bases between the two ends. The DNA for the CDR3 is TGTGCCAGCAGTGACGGAGAAGGCGCCTACGAGCAGTACTTC. Encoded protein: CASSDGEGAYEQYF.

This clone was counted between two and nine times. Additional DNA sequences in this sample encode the identical CDR3. This rearrangement joins TRBV28 to TRBJ2-3; D not resolved. The germline V gene has CDR1 MDHEN and CDR2 SYDVKM. This CDR3 comprises 15 residues. Deletions cut 7 bases from V and 0 bases from J, with 14 bases between. The CDR3 here is CASTRHSASTDTQYF. DNA of the CDR3: TGTGCCAGCACCCGACATAGTGCTAGCACAGATACGCAGTATTTT. The variable domain in full, with the rest retrieved from reference TRBV28 and TRBJ2-3, is DVKVTQSSRYLVKRTGEKVFLECVQDMDHENMFWYRQDPGLGLRLIYFSYDVKMKEKGDIPEGYSVSREKKERFSLILESASTNQTSMYLCASTRHSASTDTQYFGPGTRLTVL.